This is a list of T cell receptor beta chains from one sample in a study of vaccination and CD4 T cells after COVID-19. These receptors have no identified antigens. TCRdb recomputed calls from the PCR reads with MiXCR, one row per CDR3 protein. The data show 23,000 or so distinct CDR3 sequences, 30% seen once. The specimen was CD4+ T cells from blood, cultured in vitro, collected about 7 months after SARS-CoV-2 vaccination. The receptors were gathered from a human donor who had recovered from COVID-19. CDR3s include the opening cysteine and the closing phenylalanine or tryptophan. The order of the fields is clone size, J gene, V gene, D gene, CDR3 DNA, CDR3 protein. D genes are given only for firm matches. Where a row states a size, it is once, few, many or the class of an expanded clone; other rows omit it.

few	TRBJ1-1	TRBV27	-	TGTGCCAGCAGTTTGCGGCGGGCGATCACTGAAGCTTTCTTT	CASSLRRAITEAFF
-	TRBJ2-7	TRBV4-1	TRBD1	TGCGCCAGCAGCCAAGTCTTATCCGGCGTCAGGGGGCTCTACGAGCAGTACTTC	CASSQVLSGVRGLYEQYF
medium-sized	TRBJ2-7	TRBV20-1	-	TGCAGTGCTAGGGGATTAAGGGCCCCCGAGCAGTACTTC	CSARGLRAPEQYF
-	TRBJ2-1	TRBV20-1	-	TGCAGTGCCCGAGGGGCTAGATTGGGTGAGCAGTTCTTC	CSARGARLGEQFF
-	TRBJ2-7	TRBV7-2	-	TGTGCCAGCAGCCGACTAGGAGCCTCCTACGAGCAGTACTTC	CASSRLGASYEQYF
-	TRBJ2-7	TRBV20-1	-	TGCAGTGCAAAACTTCGGGGGGCGCGAAACGAGCAGTACTTC	CSAKLRGARNEQYF
few	TRBJ1-5	TRBV28	-	TGTGCCAGCAGTTTAATTTCCGGGGGCGAGCCCCAGCATTTT	CASSLISGGEPQHF
-	TRBJ1-5	TRBV4-1	TRBD1	TGCGCCAGCACAAGGACAGGACCCAGGGCTGGCAATCAGCCCCAGCATTTT	CASTRTGPRAGNQPQHF
-	TRBJ2-1	TRBV7-2	TRBD2	TGTGCCAGCAGCTTAGACGGGGGGTCCTACAATGAGCAGTTCTTC	CASSLDGGSYNEQFF
-	TRBJ2-5	TRBV5-4	TRBD2	TGTGCCAGCAGCCGAGGGACTAGCGGGAGAGGCGAGACCCAGTACTTC	CASSRGTSGRGETQYF
few	TRBJ2-7	TRBV2	TRBD1	TGTGCCAGCAGTGAATCCGTACAGGGGGTGCCTTCATTC	CASSESVQGVPSF
-	TRBJ2-6	TRBV6-4	TRBD1	TGTGCCAGCAGTCCCGGGACAGGGGGTTCTGGGGCCAACGTCCTGACTTTC	CASSPGTGGSGANVLTF
few	TRBJ2-6	TRBV20-1	-	TGCAGTGCTAGAGATGTGGAAAACTCTGGGGCCAACGTCCTGACTTTC	CSARDVENSGANVLTF